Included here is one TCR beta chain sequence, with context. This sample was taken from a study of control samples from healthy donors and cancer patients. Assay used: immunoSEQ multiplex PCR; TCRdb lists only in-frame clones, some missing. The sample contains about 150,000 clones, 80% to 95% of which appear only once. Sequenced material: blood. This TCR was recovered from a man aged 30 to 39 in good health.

The CDR3: CAWTVGLGEQFF. The CDR3 nucleotides read TGTGCCTGGACCGTAGGGTTGGGTGAGCAGTTCTTC. The rearrangement uses TRBV30 and TRBJ2-1; D gene unclear. Germline V lookup: CDR1 GTSNPN, CDR2 SVGIG (reference sequence). This CDR3 contains 12 residues. V was trimmed by 4 bases and J by 9 bases, leaving 13 bases between them.